This T cell receptor (beta chain) derives from a study of OX40 agonist ivuxolimab in advanced cancers. About this clone itself: Antigen specificity is unknown.

Findings of the study overall: Partial responders treated at 0.1-3.0 mg/kg exhibited clonal expansion among the lowest measured. The mean number of expanded clones was higher in CD8+ T cells than in CD4+.

Profiled with immunoSEQ multiplex PCR; TCRdb holds only in-frame clones, not every one. The sample lists tens of thousands of clones; roughly 79% were seen once. Germline loops: CDR1 SGHRS, CDR2 YFSETQ. The V gene end was trimmed by 3 bases and the J gene end by 0 bases; junction bases not matched to a gene: 6. This CDR3 is 15 amino acids long. On cycle 4 day 1 and cycle 7 day 1, as well as at baseline, blood was sampled. The sequence came from an adult with an advanced solid tumor such as melanoma, head and neck, liver or kidney cancer. This specimen consisted of CD4+ or CD8+ T cells sorted from blood, obtained in a trial of the OX40 agonist ivuxolimab. The chain links TRBV5-1 to TRBJ2-7; 7 bases agree with TRBD1. CDR3 DNA sequence: TGCGCCAGCAGCTCCGGGACAGCCGGCTCCTACGAGCAGTACTTC. Amino acids: CASSSGTAGSYEQYF.